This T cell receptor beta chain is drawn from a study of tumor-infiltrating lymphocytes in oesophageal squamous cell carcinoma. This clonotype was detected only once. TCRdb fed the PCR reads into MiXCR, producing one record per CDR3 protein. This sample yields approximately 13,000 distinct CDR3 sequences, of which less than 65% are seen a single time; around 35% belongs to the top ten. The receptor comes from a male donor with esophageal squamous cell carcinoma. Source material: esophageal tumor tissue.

This CDR3 reads CASSRDIQNTGELFF. In nucleotides, the CDR3 is TGTGCCAGTTCCCGGGACATACAGAACACCGGGGAGCTGTTTTTT. This chain links TRBV28 with TRBJ2-2; D may be TRBD1 (6 bases). Trimming took off 9 bases at V and 1 base at J, with 15 bases between the two ends. Germline V gene lookup returns CDR1 MDHEN and CDR2 SYDVKM. The CDR3 extends over 15 amino acids.